One sample yielded the 10 T cell receptor beta chains listed below, sequenced in a study of cytomegalovirus exposure and HLA in healthy donors (dated by TCRdb to 2015 to 2018). The library was made by the immunoSEQ multiplex PCR assay. The multiplex PCR relied on a mix of 60 forward primers for TCR Vbeta segments and 13 reverse primers for TCR Jbeta segments. The immuneACCESS repertoire file appears here via TCRdb, limited to in-frame rearrangements. These files lack a portion of the clones; in checked studies, under half of the deficit traces to unresolved V genes, and the cause of the others is not known. The sample records 95,000 to 150,000 clones, 60% to 85% of which are singletons. The ten largest account for just under 6.5% of the sample. The sequencing sample was made of PBMCs. Every receptor here comes from a woman aged 40 to 50 in good health and CMV-seronegative.

This clone was found once. This chain connects TRBV4-3 to TRBJ2-7; TRBD2 matches 8 bases. J gave up 5 bases and V 2 bases, and 11 bases lay outside the gene matches. The CDR3 is 16 residues long. CDR1 and CDR2 (germline): LGHNA, YSLEER. CDR3 amino acids: CASSQKAGTRAHEQYF. CDR3 nucleotides: TGCGCCAGCAGCCAAAAAGCCGGGACTAGGGCCCACGAGCAGTACTTC.

The rearrangement uses TRBV5-4 and TRBJ1-3, with no clear D. Trimming took off 4 bases at V and 0 bases at J, with 8 bases between the two ends. The CDR3 runs 14 residues. From germline, CDR1 is SGHNT and CDR2 YYREEE (reference sequence). DNA for the CDR3: TGTGCCAGCAGCGTACAGAGCTCTGGAAACACCATATATTTT. Its protein product is CASSVQSSGNTIYF.

The rearrangement joins TRBV6-5 to TRBJ2-5; 8 nucleotides line up with TRBD1. The J call is uncertain, as TRBJ2-7 better fits the DNA end. The CDR3 covers 16 residues. Germline CDR1 MNHEY, CDR2 SVGAGI. The CDR3: CASSYPPGTGRYEQYF. The DNA for the CDR3 is TGTGCCAGCAGTTACCCCCCCGGGACAGGAAGATACGAGCAGTACTTC.

In this sample, this clone turned up once. J is TRBJ2-2 and V is TRBV5-5, with TRBD2 identical over 10 bases. Germline assignment: CDR1 SGHKS and CDR2 YYEKEE (reference sequence). The CDR3 has 15 amino acids. Trimming removed 1 base from V and 6 bases from J; junction bases left unmatched: 3. CDR3 loop: CASSLLAGVSGELFF. CDR3 DNA: TGTGCCAGCAGCTTGCTAGCGGGAGTTTCCGGGGAGCTGTTTTTT.

The chain recombines TRBV9 with TRBJ2-7, with a tentative D call TRBD1 (5 bases). CDR3 length: 16 amino acids. Trimming cost V 5 bases and J 3 bases, with 21 bases left between them. Germline lookup yields CDR1 SGDLS and CDR2 YYNGEE. This CDR3 is CASSSRSGFTSYEQYF. The CDR3 nucleotides are TGTGCCAGCAGTTCCAGGTCAGGGTTTACCAGCTACGAGCAGTACTTC.

The chain links TRBV7-2 to TRBJ2-5, with 7 nucleotides matching TRBD2. From germline, CDR1 is SGHTA and CDR2 FQGNSA. The CDR3 runs to 17 residues. The ends lost 4 bases at V and 2 bases at J; junction bases unmatched: 13. CDR3 amino acids: CASSSNGRGLMQETQYF. The CDR3 region has the DNA TGTGCCAGCAGCTCAAATGGACGGGGACTAATGCAAGAGACCCAGTACTTC.

The chain uses TRBV7-6 and TRBJ1-5; TRBD1 aligns across 11 bases. CDR1 is SGHVS and CDR2 is FNYEAQ in the germline V gene. V gave up 0 bases and J gave up 6 bases; unmatched junction bases: 13. This CDR3 has 19 residues. The CDR3 is CASSLAPGYGDRGGQPQHF. CDR3 nucleotides: TGTGCCAGCAGCTTAGCGCCGGGGTATGGGGACAGGGGGGGTCAGCCCCAGCATTTT.

The J gene is TRBJ2-5, the V gene TRBV28; D perhaps matches TRBD1 (5 bases). The J call could be wrong; TRBJ2-7 is a better fit for the DNA end. This CDR3 comprises 14 residues. Germline values: CDR1 MDHEN, CDR2 SYDVKM. CDR3 DNA: TGTGCCAGCAGCATCAGGGTCAATACCAACGAGCAGTACTTC. Protein product: CASSIRVNTNEQYF.

This clone showed up just a few times. This chain joins TRBV7-9 and TRBJ2-7, with D possibly being TRBD2 (5 bases). The germline V gene has CDR1 SEHNR and CDR2 FQNEAQ (reference sequence). The CDR3 has 16 residues. Trimming stripped 2 bases from V and 0 bases from J, with 14 bases between. The CDR3 bases are TGTGCCAGCAGCTTATTCGCGGGCCCCTACTCCTACGAGCAGTACTTC. This gives the protein CASSLFAGPYSYEQYF.

The rearrangement joins TRBV7-2 to TRBJ1-1; D is perhaps TRBD1 (5 bases). The CDR3 totals 15 residues. Trimming took 5 bases from V and 6 from J, leaving 19 bases between them. CDR1 is SGHTA and CDR2 is FQGNSA in the germline V gene. CDR3 region: CASSGGGGFIPEAFF. DNA of the CDR3: TGTGCCAGCAGCGGGGGGGGAGGGTTCATCCCTGAAGCTTTCTTT.